The clone carrying this T cell receptor (beta chain) came up many times. The target antigen is unknown. This sample is part of a study of CD8 T cells in ankylosing spondylitis. MiXCR was run by TCRdb on the 5' RACE reads, yielding one entry per CDR3 protein. The data contain hundreds of thousands of distinct CDR3 sequences, about 12% of them singletons. The ends were cut back, 5 bases at V and 4 bases at J, with 11 bases in the middle. Germline CDR1 and CDR2: MNHNS and SASEGT. The CDR3 runs to 14 residues. Study findings and constraints: Disease-linked clones were found to be CD8+ and relatively rare in peripheral blood. One TCR beta motif, made up of 7 or 8 highly homologous variants, appeared characteristic of ankylosing spondylitis blood. The clones that were linked to disease were reported to be significantly enriched in matched synovial fluid samples from ankylosing spondylitis patients.

Sequencing was carried out using blood, either unsorted or a sorted T cell fraction (not recorded which). The sequence was collected from a male donor with ankylosing spondylitis. The V call is TRBV6-1, the J call TRBJ1-4; perhaps TRBD1 as D (5 bases). CDR3: CASSRQRVNEKLFF. CDR3 DNA: TGTGCCAGCAGTCGACAGAGAGTTAATGAAAAACTGTTTTTT.